This T cell receptor beta chain was captured by sequencing in a study of patients and donors after allogeneic stem cell transplantation. This clonotype was picked up a small number of times. MiXCR, run by TCRdb on the RT-PCR reads, gives a single entry per CDR3 protein. The sample lists over 130,000 distinct CDR3 sequences, about a third seen once, with around 50% in the top ten. V shed 5 bases and J shed 1 base, with 18 bases lying between them. Germline V lookup: CDR1 SGHTS, CDR2 YDEGEE. This CDR3 comprises 16 residues. This chain links TRBV5-8 with TRBJ1-1; D possibly corresponds to TRBD1 (6 bases). The specimen was blood, either unsorted or a sorted T cell fraction (not recorded which). The receptor comes from a human donor who was either an allogeneic HSCT recipient or a stem cell or donor lymphocyte infusion donor (not recorded which). It is not recorded whose cells these are; they may come from a transplant donor. CDR3 region: CASSIKKDRENTEAFF. CDR3 DNA sequence: TGTGCCAGCAGTATTAAAAAGGACAGAGAGAACACTGAAGCTTTCTTT.